A single sample is the source of the 20 T cell receptor beta chains below, sequenced in a study of regulatory T cells in long-lasting Graves disease. Time point reported: newly diagnosed GD, antithyroid drugs for less than 3 months. PBMC RNA was the source of the TCR library. The TCR beta library used iRepertoire HTBI primers with Arm-PCR amplification of CDR3. TCRdb re-called the multiplex PCR reads through MiXCR, storing one row per CDR3 protein. The sample has over 350,000 distinct CDR3 sequences; about 15% are singletons. The same data also contributed to another study, on T cells in Graves' hyperthyroidism and ophthalmopathy.

Sequencing was performed on peripheral blood mononuclear cells (PBMCs), taken at new diagnosis, from a patient treated with antithyroid drugs. These receptors were collected from a woman between 50 and 59 years old with Graves disease.

Many counts were recorded for this clonotype. This sequence joins TRBV28 and TRBJ2-7; perhaps TRBD2 as D (6 bases). The germline CDR1 and CDR2 sequences are MDHEN and SYDVKM. The V gene lost 5 bases and the J gene lost 5 bases, with 16 bases spanning the gap. The CDR3 extends over 14 amino acids. The CDR3 loop reads CASSPPSGDNEQYF. In DNA form, the CDR3 reads TGTGCCAGCAGTCCCCCTTCGGGAGACAACGAGCAGTACTTC.

In this sample, this clonotype turned up many times. This chain joins TRBV20-1 and TRBJ2-1, with 12 bases that match TRBD2. The J call is in doubt because the DNA end fits TRBJ2-5 better. The CDR3 consists of 14 residues. In germline, CDR1 is DFQATT, CDR2 SNEGSKA (reference sequence). CDR3 residues: CSASRLAGAETQYF. CDR3 DNA: TGCAGTGCTTCCCGACTAGCGGGAGCAGAGACCCAGTACTTC.

The sample holds many counts of this clonotype. V is TRBV3-1 and J is TRBJ2-3; 8 positions match TRBD2. The CDR3 contains 16 residues. V shed 1 base and J 1 base; nucleotides not matched to a gene: 4. Germline values: CDR1 LGHDT, CDR2 YNNKEL (reference sequence). In DNA, the CDR3 is TGTGCCAGCAGCCAAGTCCCGGGAGGGCGCACAGATACGCAGTATTTT. Protein product: CASSQVPGGRTDTQYF.

The chain's CDR3 is CASSLKGTSSGANVLTF. The CDR3, as DNA: TGTGCCAGCAGTTTAAAGGGGACGAGCTCTGGGGCCAACGTCCTGACTTTC. The genes are TRBV27 and TRBJ2-6; D possibly matches TRBD1 or TRBD2 (5 bases each). With 2 bases removed from V and 0 bases from J, the gap between germline ends came to 11 bases. CDR1 and CDR2 from the germline V gene are MNHEY and SMNVEV (reference sequence). This CDR3 is built from 17 residues.

In this sample, this clonotype turned up many times. The chain is built from TRBV6-1 and TRBJ2-3; no clear D gene. Germline values: CDR1 MNHNS, CDR2 SASEGT. The CDR3 covers 13 residues. Trimming pared 1 base from V and 6 bases from J, leaving 8 bases between. The CDR3 DNA reads TGTGCCAGCAGTGAAGGTACGAAGGATACGCAGTATTTT. It encodes CASSEGTKDTQYF.

This clonotype was observed at least ten times. The chain recombines TRBV20-1 with TRBJ1-5, with TRBD1 matching over 7 bases. The CDR3 contains 15 residues. Per the germline V gene, CDR1 is DFQATT and CDR2 is SNEGSKA (reference sequence). V lost 6 bases, J lost 3 bases, and 11 bases stayed unmatched. CDR3 nucleotide sequence: TGCAGTGCCCCCAAGGAGGGACAGCACAATCAGCCCCAGCATTTT. Its protein is CSAPKEGQHNQPQHF.

In this sample, this clonotype turned up many times. The V and J genes are TRBV28 and TRBJ1-2; 9 bases match TRBD1. After removal of 5 bases from V and 3 bases from J, the junction contained 7 bases not matched to a gene. This CDR3 region has 15 residues. CDR1 is MDHEN, CDR2 SYDVKM, per germline. The CDR3 bases are TGTGCCAGCAGTCTCCGGGACAGGGCTTACTATGGCTACACCTTC. This encodes CASSLRDRAYYGYTF.

Ten or more counts support this clonotype. The CDR3 sequence: CASSRTGQGFQETQYF. The CDR3 nucleotides are TGTGCCAGCAGCCGGACGGGACAGGGGTTCCAAGAGACCCAGTACTTC. The V gene is TRBV27, the J gene TRBJ2-5; 10 bases line up with TRBD1. The CDR3 is made up of 16 amino acids. V was clipped by 6 bases and J by 1 base; unmatched bases: 8. Germline V gene lookup returns CDR1 MNHEY and CDR2 SMNVEV (reference sequence).

This clonotype was seen many times. The V call is TRBV11-2, the J call TRBJ1-6; TRBD1 aligns across 9 bases. Germline CDR1 reads SGHAT; CDR2 reads FQNNGV. J was trimmed by 2 bases and V by 4 bases; bases with no gene match: 9. This CDR3 spans 18 amino acids. The CDR3 DNA follows: TGTGCCAGCAGCTCACCTCCGGGACAGGGTCCCTATAATTCACCCCTCCACTTT. Translation: CASSSPPGQGPYNSPLHF.

In this sample, this clonotype turned up many times. The CDR3 is CAYLGGPYEQYF. The DNA for the CDR3 is TGTGCCTACCTAGGGGGCCCCTACGAGCAGTACTTC. J is TRBJ2-7 and V is TRBV30; TRBD1 aligns across 7 bases. CDR1 is GTSNPN, CDR2 SVGIG, per germline (reference sequence). This CDR3 has 12 amino acids. The trim removed 7 bases at V and 2 bases at J, leaving 5 bases unmatched.

In its sample, this clonotype was seen many times. The J gene is TRBJ2-7, the V gene TRBV7-3, with 15 bases fitting TRBD2. V lost 4 bases and J lost 4; bases outside the gene matches: 5. This CDR3 spans 16 amino acids. The germline gives CDR1 SGHTA, CDR2 FQGTGA. For the CDR3, the DNA is TGTGCCAGCAGCTCCTTCGGGACTAGCGGGAGGTACGAGCAGTACTTC. Translated, it gives CASSSFGTSGRYEQYF.

This clonotype was counted ten times or more. V and J are TRBV3-1 and TRBJ2-1; D remains unclear. V was pared by 5 bases and J by 8 bases, with 10 bases between. The CDR3 totals 12 residues. CDR1 LGHDT and CDR2 YNNKEL come from the germline V gene (reference sequence). This chain's CDR3 is CASSSDSDEQFF. CDR3 sequence (DNA): TGTGCCAGCAGCTCCGACTCGGATGAGCAGTTCTTC.

Many counts were recorded for this clonotype. The chain has TRBV18 and TRBJ2-5; TRBD1 agrees at 9 bases. Germline CDR1 and CDR2: KGHSH and LQKENI. This CDR3 region has 18 residues. V shed 3 bases, J shed 0 bases, and the junction held 11 bases outside the gene matches. CDR3 amino acids: CASSPNAPGQGDQETQYF. The CDR3 nucleotides read TGTGCCAGCTCACCGAACGCACCGGGACAGGGCGACCAAGAGACCCAGTACTTC.

This clonotype has at least ten counts. V is TRBV12-3 or TRBV12-4 and J is TRBJ1-3, with D maybe TRBD1 (5 bases). Between the trimmed V and J ends, which lost 3 bases and 0 bases, there was a span of 6 bases. The CDR3 is 14 residues long. The CDR3 here is CASSLGPSGNTIYF. The DNA of the CDR3 is TGTGCCAGCAGTTTGGGACCCTCTGGAAACACCATATATTTT.

This clonotype was detected many times. The chain carries TRBV28 and TRBJ1-4; 7 bases line up with TRBD1. J was trimmed by 4 bases and V by 8 bases; bases with no gene match: 4. CDR3 length: 13 residues. CDR1 is MDHEN, CDR2 SYDVKM, per germline. The CDR3 region has the DNA TGTGCCAGCCTCGGGACAGTTAATGAAAAACTGTTTTTT. It specifies CASLGTVNEKLFF.

V usage is TRBV7-6 and J usage is TRBJ1-1; maybe TRBD1 (5 bases). The CDR3 spans 18 residues. Germline CDR1 SGHVS, CDR2 FNYEAQ. Deletions cut 1 base from V and 1 base from J, with 19 bases between. The CDR3 DNA reads TGTGCCAGCAGCTTAGATCTCCTAATTGGGGGAGAGAACACTGAAGCTTTCTTT. It is translated as CASSLDLLIGGENTEAFF. Together with reference TRBV7-6 and TRBJ1-1, the CDR3 gives the full variable domain: GAGVSQSPRYKVTKRGQDVALRCDPISGHVSLYWYRQALGQGPEFLTYFNYEAQQDKSGLPNDRFSAERPEGSISTLTIQRTEQRDSAMYRCASSLDLLIGGENTEAFFGQGTRLTVV.

This clonotype was counted ten times or more. The chain couples TRBV18 to TRBJ2-1; 8 nucleotides match TRBD2. V was pared by 4 bases and J by 7 bases, with 6 bases of the junction left unmatched. The CDR3 runs 14 residues. Germline CDR1 is KGHSH and CDR2 is LQKENI. Here the CDR3 reads CASSREREMNEQFF. For the CDR3, the DNA is TGTGCCAGCTCACGAGAGCGGGAGATGAATGAGCAGTTCTTC.

The chain employs TRBV18 and TRBJ1-2; no definite D call. Trimming shortened V by 8 bases and J by 6 bases, and 16 bases separated the two germline ends. CDR1 and CDR2 (germline): KGHSH, LQKENI. This CDR3 comprises 13 residues. The CDR3 reads CASEKSVENGYTF. The CDR3, as DNA: TGTGCCAGCGAAAAGTCCGTCGAGAATGGCTACACCTTC.

This clonotype occurred a few times. A clone one base away is much larger, so this may be a read error. This rearrangement joins TRBV28 to TRBJ2-7; TRBD1 is a possible D gene (7 bases). There are 14 residues in the CDR3. Per the germline V gene, CDR1 is MDHEN and CDR2 is SYDVKM. The CDR3 bases are TGTGCCGGCAGTTCAGGGGGGCAGGACTACGAGCAGTACTTC. Protein sequence: CAGSSGGQDYEQYF.

The chain carries TRBV7-9 and TRBJ1-5; the D gene is possibly TRBD1 (5 bases). Per the germline V gene, CDR1 is SEHNR and CDR2 is FQNEAQ (reference sequence). V was pared by 1 base and J by 5 bases, with 9 bases between. CDR3 length equals 14 residues. In DNA form, the CDR3 reads TGTGCCAGCAGCTTAGGGGGCAGTCATCAGCCCCAGCATTTT. Residues: CASSLGGSHQPQHF.